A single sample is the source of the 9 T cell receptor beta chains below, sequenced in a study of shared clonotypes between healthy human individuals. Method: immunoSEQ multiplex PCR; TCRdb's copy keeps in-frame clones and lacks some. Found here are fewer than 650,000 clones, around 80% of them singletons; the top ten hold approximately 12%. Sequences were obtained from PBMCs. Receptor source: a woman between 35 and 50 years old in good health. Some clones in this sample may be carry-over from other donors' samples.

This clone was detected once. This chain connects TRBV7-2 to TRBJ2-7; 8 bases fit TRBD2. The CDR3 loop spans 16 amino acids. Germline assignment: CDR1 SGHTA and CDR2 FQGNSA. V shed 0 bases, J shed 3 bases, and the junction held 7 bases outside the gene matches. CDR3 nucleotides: TGTGCCAGCAGCTTAGCGGGTAGCGGGAATCTCTACGAGCAGTACTTC. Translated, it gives CASSLAGSGNLYEQYF.

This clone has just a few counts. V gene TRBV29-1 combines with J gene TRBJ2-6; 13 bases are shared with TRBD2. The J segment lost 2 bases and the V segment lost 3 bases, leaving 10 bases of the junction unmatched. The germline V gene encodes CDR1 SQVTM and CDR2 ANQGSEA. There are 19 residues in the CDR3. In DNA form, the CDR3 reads TGCAGCGTTGAGGCCACAGGGACTAGCGGGATAGCTGGGGCCAACGTCCTGACTTTC. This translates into CSVEATGTSGIAGANVLTF.

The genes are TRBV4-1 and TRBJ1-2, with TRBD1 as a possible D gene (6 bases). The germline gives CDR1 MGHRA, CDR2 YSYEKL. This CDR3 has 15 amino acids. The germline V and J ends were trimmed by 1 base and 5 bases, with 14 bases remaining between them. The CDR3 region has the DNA TGCGCCAGCAGCCAAGTTGGGGGGCTGAAATATGGCTACACCTTC. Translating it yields CASSQVGGLKYGYTF.

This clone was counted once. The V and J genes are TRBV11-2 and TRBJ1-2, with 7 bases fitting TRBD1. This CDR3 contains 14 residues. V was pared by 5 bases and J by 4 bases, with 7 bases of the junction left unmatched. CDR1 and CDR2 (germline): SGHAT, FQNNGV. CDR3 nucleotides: TGTGCCAGCAGCCCCCGACAGGGTTCCTATGGCTACACCTTC. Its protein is CASSPRQGSYGYTF.

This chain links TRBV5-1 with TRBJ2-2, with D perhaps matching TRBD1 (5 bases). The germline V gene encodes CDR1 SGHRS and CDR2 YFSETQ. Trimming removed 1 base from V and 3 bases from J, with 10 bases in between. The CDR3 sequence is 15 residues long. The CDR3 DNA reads TGCGCCAGCAGCTTGAGGGGCAGGGACACCGGGGAGCTGTTTTTT. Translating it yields CASSLRGRDTGELFF.

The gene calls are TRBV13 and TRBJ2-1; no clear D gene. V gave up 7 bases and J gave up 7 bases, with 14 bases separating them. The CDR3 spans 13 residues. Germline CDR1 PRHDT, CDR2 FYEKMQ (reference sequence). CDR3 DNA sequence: TGTGCCAGCAAGTGGCTCCGTCGGAATGAGCAGTTCTTC. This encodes CASKWLRRNEQFF. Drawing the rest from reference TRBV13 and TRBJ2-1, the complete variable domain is AAGVIQSPRHLIKEKRETATLKCYPIPRHDTVYWYQQGPGQDPQFLISFYEKMQSDKGSIPDRFSAQQFSDYHSELNMSSLELGDSALYFCASKWLRRNEQFFGPGTRLTVL.

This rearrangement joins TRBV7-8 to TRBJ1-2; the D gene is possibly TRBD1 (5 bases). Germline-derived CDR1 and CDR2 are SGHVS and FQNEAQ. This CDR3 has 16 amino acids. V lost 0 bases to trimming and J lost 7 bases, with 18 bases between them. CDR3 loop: CASSLAEPGRLGGYTF. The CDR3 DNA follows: TGTGCCAGCAGCTTAGCGGAGCCAGGGCGGTTGGGTGGCTACACCTTC. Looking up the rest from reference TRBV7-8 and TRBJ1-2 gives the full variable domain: GAGVSQSPRYKVAKRGQDVALRCDPISGHVSLFWYQQALGQGPEFLTYFQNEAQLDKSGLPSDRFFAERPEGSVSTLKIQRTQQEDSAVYLCASSLAEPGRLGGYTFGSGTRLTVV.

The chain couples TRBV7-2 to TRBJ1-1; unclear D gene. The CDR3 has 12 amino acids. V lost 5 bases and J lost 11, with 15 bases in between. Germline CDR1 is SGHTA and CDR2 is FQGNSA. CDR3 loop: CASSPSAIGAFF. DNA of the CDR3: TGTGCCAGCAGCCCCAGCGCTATCGGGGCTTTCTTT. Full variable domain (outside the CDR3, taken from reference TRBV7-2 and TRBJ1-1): GAGVSQSPSNKVTEKGKDVELRCDPISGHTALYWYRQSLGQGLEFLIYFQGNSAPDKSGLPSDRFSAERTGGSVSTLTIQRTQQEDSAVYLCASSPSAIGAFFGQGTRLTVV.

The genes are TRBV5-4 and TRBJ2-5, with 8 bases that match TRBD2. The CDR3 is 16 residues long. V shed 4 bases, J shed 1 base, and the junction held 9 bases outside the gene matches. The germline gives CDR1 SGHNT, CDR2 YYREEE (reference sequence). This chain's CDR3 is CASSDPRGGPQETQYF. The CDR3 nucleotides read TGTGCCAGCAGCGATCCCCGGGGGGGGCCCCAAGAGACCCAGTACTTC.